One and the same sample provided the 29 T cell receptor beta chains below, sequenced in a study of blood T cell repertoires in COVID-19. This table comes from immunoSEQ multiplex PCR, and its TCRdb copy is limited to in-frame clones, with some not included. The table records around 140,000 clones, approximately 88% of them present only once. The sequencing sample was made of peripheral blood. These receptors came from a human donor in a cohort sampled during active COVID-19.

The chain links TRBV7-2 to TRBJ1-1; the match to TRBD1 covers 7 bases. The germline V gene has CDR1 SGHTA and CDR2 FQGNSA. The CDR3 is 14 residues long. Trimming took 0 bases from V and 5 from J; bases not matched to a gene: 3. The CDR3 nucleotides are TGTGCCAGCAGCTTAGCGCCAGGGGGGACTGAAGCTTTCTTT. This translates into CASSLAPGGTEAFF.

The chain employs TRBV7-6 and TRBJ2-1; D is perhaps TRBD1 (5 bases). Per germline, CDR1 SGHVS and CDR2 FNYEAQ. Trimming stripped 7 bases from V and 7 bases from J, with 20 bases between. CDR3 size: 15 residues. In nucleotides, the CDR3 is TGTGCCAGCACCGCTTATGCGACAGACTCTAATGAGCAGTTCTTC. It encodes CASTAYATDSNEQFF.

The rearrangement uses TRBV20-1 and TRBJ1-1; D not resolved. Germline CDR1 and CDR2: DFQATT and SNEGSKA (reference sequence). The V gene lost 3 bases and the J gene lost 3 bases, with 14 bases spanning the gap. CDR3 length: 14 amino acids. CDR3 loop: CSASTPDGDTEAFF. DNA of the CDR3: TGCAGTGCTAGTACCCCAGACGGGGACACTGAAGCTTTCTTT.

This clone has more than one count but fewer than ten. The chain uses TRBV3-1 (or the pseudogene TRBV3-2) and TRBJ1-1; the D gene is possibly TRBD1 (5 bases). V was trimmed by 0 bases and J by 0 bases, leaving 8 bases between them. The CDR3 length is 15 residues. Germline-derived CDR1 and CDR2 are LGHDT and YNNKEL (reference sequence). This CDR3 is CASSQDRAMNTEAFF. CDR3 nucleotides: TGTGCCAGCAGCCAAGACAGGGCGATGAACACTGAAGCTTTCTTT.

This clone appeared once. The V gene is TRBV10-2, the J gene TRBJ2-5; 14 bases match TRBD2. Germline CDR1 reads WSHSY; CDR2 reads SAAADI. V was pared by 6 bases and J by 2 bases, with 2 bases of the junction left unmatched. This CDR3 contains 15 residues. The CDR3 region has the DNA TGCGCCAGCAGGGGACTAGCGGGAGTACAAGAGACCCAGTACTTC. Protein sequence: CASRGLAGVQETQYF.

The chain combines TRBV7-8 with TRBJ1-2; D is perhaps TRBD1 (6 bases). V lost 5 bases and J 3 bases, leaving 10 bases between the germline ends. Germline lookup yields CDR1 SGHVS and CDR2 FQNEAQ. This CDR3 comprises 13 residues. DNA for the CDR3: TGTGCCAGCAGCCTAGGGGGGGACTATGGCTACACCTTC. Translated, it gives CASSLGGDYGYTF.

The gene calls are TRBV6-5 and TRBJ2-1, with TRBD1 matching over 7 bases. Germline V gene lookup returns CDR1 MNHEY and CDR2 SVGAGI. The V and J ends lost 6 bases and 9 bases, in that order; junction bases with no gene match: 2. The CDR3 consists of 11 residues. The CDR3 spells CASRQGIEQFF. CDR3 DNA sequence: TGTGCCAGCAGACAGGGGATTGAGCAGTTCTTC.

CDR3 in amino acids: CASSIGGGFSYNEQFF. The CDR3 DNA sequence: TGTGCCAGTAGTATAGGCGGGGGATTCTCCTACAATGAGCAGTTCTTC. The chain has TRBV19 and TRBJ2-1; 7 bases fit TRBD2. Germline lookup yields CDR1 LNHDA and CDR2 SQIVND (reference sequence). With V trimmed by 1 base and J by 0 bases, 3 bases remained unmatched. CDR3 size: 16 residues. Using reference TRBV19 and TRBJ2-1 for the parts outside the CDR3, the full variable domain is DGGITQSPKYLFRKEGQNVTLSCEQNLNHDAMYWYRQDPGQGLRLIYYSQIVNDFQKGDIAEGYSVSREKKESFPLTVTSAQKNPTAFYLCASSIGGGFSYNEQFFGPGTRLTVL.

The chain recombines TRBV7-3 with TRBJ2-1; D call uncertain. Germline assignment: CDR1 SGHTA and CDR2 FQGTGA. The CDR3 extends over 13 amino acids. V lost 4 bases to trimming and J lost 8 bases, with 12 bases between them. The CDR3: CASSSQFSDEQFF. As DNA, the CDR3 is TGTGCCAGCAGCTCCCAGTTCAGCGATGAGCAGTTCTTC.

The chain carries TRBV2 and TRBJ2-7; D remains ambiguous. The V and J ends lost 4 bases and 2 bases respectively, with 9 bases between them. Germline V lookup: CDR1 SNHLY, CDR2 FYNNEI. This CDR3 comprises 13 residues. The CDR3 here is CASSGLLAYEQYF. As DNA, the CDR3 is TGTGCCAGCAGTGGGCTTCTGGCCTACGAGCAGTACTTC.

J is TRBJ1-1 and V is TRBV14, with D perhaps TRBD1 (5 bases). The CDR3 is made up of 15 amino acids. V was cut by 4 bases and J by 4 bases, with 16 bases left in between. Germline-derived CDR1 and CDR2 are SGHDN and FVKESK. CDR3 sequence: CASSLFGVGRTEAFF. For the CDR3, the DNA is TGTGCCAGCAGCCTGTTCGGAGTGGGGCGCACTGAAGCTTTCTTT.

This clone was seen a few times. The chain couples TRBV3-1 (or the pseudogene TRBV3-2) to TRBJ2-5; TRBD2 matches at 9 bases. Germline CDR1 reads LGHDT; CDR2 reads YNNKEL (reference sequence). The CDR3 length is 18 residues. V trimming: 1 base; J trimming: 2 bases; junction bases outside the gene matches: 11. The CDR3 DNA follows: TGTGCCAGCAGCCAAGTACGTTTGCGGGGGGGCAGGCAAGAGACCCAGTACTTC. Its protein is CASSQVRLRGGRQETQYF.

The count of this clone is one. This chain joins TRBV5-5 and TRBJ1-2; 11 bases are shared with TRBD1. V gave up 4 bases and J gave up 5 bases; unmatched junction bases: 10. The germline gives CDR1 SGHKS, CDR2 YYEKEE (reference sequence). This CDR3 comprises 16 residues. The CDR3 is CASSPRQDRGLYGYTF. The CDR3 DNA follows: TGTGCCAGCAGCCCCCGCCAGGACAGGGGGCTTTATGGCTACACCTTC.

The genes are TRBV29-1 and TRBJ2-7; 8 bases line up with TRBD2. In germline, CDR1 is SQVTM, CDR2 ANQGSEA. Trimming cost V 4 bases and J 0 bases; bases outside gene matches: 5. The CDR3 runs to 14 residues. This chain's CDR3 is CSVVGGDHSYEQYF. The CDR3, as DNA: TGCAGCGTTGTCGGGGGGGACCACTCCTACGAGCAGTACTTC.

The rearrangement links TRBV7-2 to TRBJ1-2, with 8 bases lining up with TRBD1. The CDR3 has 18 amino acids. J gave up 4 bases and V 5 bases, and 18 bases lay outside the gene matches. CDR1 and CDR2 (germline): SGHTA, FQGNSA. The CDR3 DNA reads as TGTGCCAGCAGCCACCGTCAGGCTTCGGCAGGGGGCATCTATGGCTACACCTTC. Residues: CASSHRQASAGGIYGYTF.

This chain joins TRBV23-1 and TRBJ2-7, with D perhaps TRBD2 (5 bases). TRBV23-1 is an ORF; its function is uncertain. The length of the CDR3 is 16 residues. Trimming left V 0 bases short and J 5 bases short, with 17 bases between. CDR3 region: CASSQSTCRAGDEQYV. For the CDR3, the DNA is TGCGCCAGCAGTCAATCGACTTGTAGGGCCGGGGACGAGCAGTACGTC.

This chain uses TRBV9 with TRBJ2-3; 8 nucleotides line up with TRBD1. This CDR3 has 14 amino acids. J gave up 5 bases and V 4 bases, and 6 bases lay outside the gene matches. CDR1 is SGDLS and CDR2 is YYNGEE in the germline V gene. The CDR3: CASSFGTGGDTQYF. The CDR3 bases are TGTGCCAGCAGCTTTGGGACAGGAGGAGATACGCAGTATTTT. Variable domain in full (rest from reference TRBV9 and TRBJ2-3): DSGVTQTPKHLITATGQRVTLRCSPRSGDLSVYWYQQSLDQGLQFLIQYYNGEERAKGNILERFSAQQFPDLHSELNLSSLELGDSALYFCASSFGTGGDTQYFGPGTRLTVL.

The CDR3 is CASSQEGGAGETQYF. DNA of the CDR3: TGTGCCAGCAGCCAAGAGGGGGGGGCGGGAGAGACCCAGTACTTC. V is TRBV3-1 (or the pseudogene TRBV3-2) and J is TRBJ2-5; a weak D match, TRBD2 (7 bases). The CDR3 is 15 residues long. Deletions cut 0 bases from V and 4 bases from J, with 12 bases between. Germline V gene sequence: CDR1 LGHDT, CDR2 YNNKEL (reference sequence).

V and J are TRBV19 and TRBJ2-1; D gene unclear. V gave up 3 bases and J gave up 5 bases, with 14 bases separating them. The CDR3 has 15 amino acids. Looked up from germline, CDR1 is LNHDA and CDR2 is SQIVND (reference sequence). CDR3 sequence (DNA): TGTGCCAGTAGTATTGCCCTAGGTCTGAACAATGAGCAGTTCTTC. This codes for CASSIALGLNNEQFF.

To note about this clone: The same CDR3 also results from other DNA sequences found in this sample. The chain uses TRBV11-3 and TRBJ2-7; weak D call: TRBD1 (5 bases). CDR1 and CDR2 (germline): SGHNT, YENEEA. The CDR3 contains 10 residues. V lost 3 bases and J lost 13, with 10 bases in between. The CDR3, as DNA: TGTGCCAGCAGCTTTGGTAGGGGTTACTTC. It yields the protein CASSFGRGYF.

The rearrangement links TRBV30 to TRBJ1-4; possibly TRBD1 for D (5 bases). The germline V and J ends were trimmed by 4 bases and 8 bases, with 11 bases remaining between them. The length of the CDR3 is 12 residues. Germline V CDR1 and CDR2: GTSNPN, SVGIG (reference sequence). CDR3 residues: CAWKGTGEKLFF. In DNA, the CDR3 is TGTGCCTGGAAAGGAACAGGAGAAAAACTGTTTTTT.

The chain combines TRBV19 with TRBJ2-5, with TRBD1 matching 8 bases. V shed 3 bases, J shed 5 bases, and the junction held 8 bases outside the gene matches. CDR3 length equals 15 residues. Germline V lookup: CDR1 LNHDA, CDR2 SQIVND (reference sequence). The CDR3 region has the DNA TGTGCCAGTAGTATTTCCTGGACAGGGCTTGAGACCCAGTACTTC. Amino acid sequence: CASSISWTGLETQYF. The full variable domain, with the rest looked up from reference TRBV19 and TRBJ2-5, is DGGITQSPKYLFRKEGQNVTLSCEQNLNHDAMYWYRQDPGQGLRLIYYSQIVNDFQKGDIAEGYSVSREKKESFPLTVTSAQKNPTAFYLCASSISWTGLETQYFGPGTRLLVL.

V gene TRBV10-2 combines with J gene TRBJ2-3, with D maybe TRBD2 (6 bases). With 2 bases removed from V and 4 bases from J, the gap between germline ends came to 10 bases. The length of the CDR3 is 14 residues. Germline V gene sequence: CDR1 WSHSY, CDR2 SAAADI. The CDR3 reads CASSEIAVPDTQYF. CDR3 DNA sequence: TGCGCCAGCAGTGAGATAGCGGTACCAGATACGCAGTATTTT.

This clone appeared a single time. The chain employs TRBV30 and TRBJ1-5, with TRBD1 matching over 8 bases. The V segment lost 0 bases and the J segment 0 bases; nucleotides outside the gene matches: 16. The germline V gene has CDR1 GTSNPN and CDR2 SVGIG (reference sequence). The CDR3 length is 20 residues. This CDR3 reads CAWSVRCRDRRFYSNQPQHF. CDR3 bases: TGTGCCTGGAGTGTACGCTGCCGGGACAGGAGATTCTATAGCAATCAGCCCCAGCATTTT.

The V call is TRBV5-5, the J call TRBJ1-2; perhaps TRBD1 as D (5 bases). Per the germline V gene, CDR1 is SGHKS and CDR2 is YYEKEE (reference sequence). Trimming shortened V by 3 bases and J by 5 bases, and 17 bases separated the two germline ends. The CDR3 length is 15 residues. CDR3 DNA sequence: TGTGCCAGCAGCTCCGGGACGGGGGAGATTTATGGCTACACCTTC. It translates to CASSSGTGEIYGYTF.

The rearrangement joins TRBV6-5 to TRBJ2-3; tentatively, D is TRBD1 (5 bases). CDR1 and CDR2 (germline): MNHEY, SVGAGI. V was shortened by 7 bases and J by 1 base, with 6 bases between the two germline ends. The CDR3 has 12 residues. This CDR3 is CASTTGTDTQYF. In nucleotides, the CDR3 is TGTGCCAGCACGACAGGCACAGATACGCAGTATTTT.

The rearrangement uses TRBV28 and TRBJ2-2; a weak D match, TRBD1 (5 bases). The V gene's germline CDR1 is MDHEN and CDR2 SYDVKM. V lost 2 bases, J lost 4 bases, and 8 bases lay in between. The CDR3 loop spans 14 amino acids. This CDR3 is CASSLGQGTGELFF. The CDR3 DNA sequence: TGTGCCAGCAGTTTAGGGCAGGGCACCGGGGAGCTGTTTTTT.

V is TRBV7-2 and J is TRBJ2-1; 7 bases fit TRBD2. CDR3 length: 14 residues. V dropped 5 bases and J dropped 5; count of bases not matched to a gene: 6. Germline V gives CDR1 SGHTA, CDR2 FQGNSA. The CDR3 here is CASSVGGLDNEQFF. CDR3 DNA sequence: TGTGCCAGCAGCGTCGGTGGACTAGACAATGAGCAGTTCTTC.

The chain combines TRBV2 with TRBJ2-3; 9 bases are shared with TRBD2. The CDR3 totals 15 residues. Germline V lookup: CDR1 SNHLY, CDR2 FYNNEI. Trimming cost V 4 bases and J 2 bases; bases outside gene matches: 4. The CDR3 spells CASSVSGGLTDTQYF. CDR3 coding DNA: TGTGCCAGCAGTGTCAGCGGGGGGCTCACAGATACGCAGTATTTT.